These T cell receptor beta chains were read from a single sample in a study of T-cell memory formation after mild COVID-19. TCRdb fed the 5' RACE reads into MiXCR, producing one record per CDR3 protein. In the table there are around 370,000 distinct CDR3 sequences, under 25% of which are singletons. Source material: PBMCs or a T cell subset sorted from them (not recorded which). The source is an adult woman who had mild COVID-19 (a few samples of this study predate the infection). Cell type and time point are not known. CDR3s include the opening cysteine and the closing phenylalanine or tryptophan. Fields, in order: J gene, V gene, clone size, D gene, CDR3 DNA, CDR3 protein. The D gene is left open where the match is weak. Some rows have no size entry. The others give once, few or many, or a class for an expanded clone.

J gene: TRBJ2-1; V gene: TRBV6-5; clone size: few; D gene: NA; CDR3 DNA: TGTGCCAGCAGTTACTCGCCCGAGGGGAACAATGAGCAGTTCTTC; CDR3 protein: CASSYSPEGNNEQFF
J gene: TRBJ2-1; V gene: TRBV30; clone size: NA; D gene: TRBD1; CDR3 DNA: TGTGCCTGGGATCCCGGGACAGGGAGAAATGAGCAGTTCTTC; CDR3 protein: CAWDPGTGRNEQFF
J gene: TRBJ1-2; V gene: TRBV5-5; clone size: NA; D gene: NA; CDR3 DNA: TGTGCCAGCAGCTTGGGGCCAGACATAAGCTATGGCTACACCTTC; CDR3 protein: CASSLGPDISYGYTF
J gene: TRBJ2-6; V gene: TRBV24-1; clone size: NA; D gene: NA; CDR3 DNA: TGTGCCATCCACACGAGATCTGGGGCCAACGTCCTGACTTTC; CDR3 protein: CAIHTRSGANVLTF
J gene: TRBJ2-3; V gene: TRBV21-1; clone size: NA; D gene: NA; CDR3 DNA: TGTGCCAGTTGGAATACGCAGTATTTT; CDR3 protein: CASWNTQYF
J gene: TRBJ2-6; V gene: TRBV11-3; clone size: NA; D gene: TRBD1; CDR3 DNA: TGTGCCAGCAGCTTAGGAGGGACAGGCCTCTCTGGGGCCAACGTCCTGACTTTC; CDR3 protein: CASSLGGTGLSGANVLTF
J gene: TRBJ1-2; V gene: TRBV12-3/TRBV12-4; clone size: NA; D gene: NA; CDR3 DNA: TGTGCCAGCAGTAGGGACCCCCTTAGGGGTGGCTACACCTTC; CDR3 protein: CASSRDPLRGGYTF
J gene: TRBJ1-2; V gene: TRBV9; clone size: NA; D gene: TRBD1; CDR3 DNA: TGTGCCAGCAGCGATATACAGGGGGCGGTTAACTATGGCTACACCTTC; CDR3 protein: CASSDIQGAVNYGYTF
J gene: TRBJ2-1; V gene: TRBV5-1; clone size: many; D gene: TRBD2; CDR3 DNA: TGCGCCAGCAGCTCGAGCGGGGGGGCCAATGAGCAGTTCTTC; CDR3 protein: CASSSSGGANEQFF
J gene: TRBJ2-3; V gene: TRBV10-3; clone size: NA; D gene: TRBD1; CDR3 DNA: TGTGCCATCAGTGCCCAGGGGGCAACAGATACGCAGTATTTT; CDR3 protein: CAISAQGATDTQYF
J gene: TRBJ2-5; V gene: TRBV7-7; clone size: few; D gene: NA; CDR3 DNA: TGTGCCAGCAGCTTAGCGGACGCCTCGGGGGAAGAGACCCAGTACTTC; CDR3 protein: CASSLADASGEETQYF
J gene: TRBJ2-7; V gene: TRBV6-5; clone size: few; D gene: TRBD1; CDR3 DNA: TGTGCCAGCAGCCCAACAGGACAGGGGGCCTACGAGCAGTACTTC; CDR3 protein: CASSPTGQGAYEQYF
J gene: TRBJ1-1; V gene: TRBV7-6; clone size: NA; D gene: TRBD1; CDR3 DNA: TGTGCCAGCAGCTTAGGATCCGGGACAGGTCTAGGGAGCACTGAAGCTTTCTTT; CDR3 protein: CASSLGSGTGLGSTEAFF
J gene: TRBJ2-5; V gene: TRBV20-1; clone size: NA; D gene: NA; CDR3 DNA: TGCAGTGCCGAGCCGGAGGGGCGCGAAAAGACCCAGTACTTC; CDR3 protein: CSAEPEGREKTQYF
J gene: TRBJ2-3; V gene: TRBV5-1; clone size: NA; D gene: NA; CDR3 DNA: TGCGCCAGCAGCTTGGCGGTGGGTGCAGATACGCAGTATTTT; CDR3 protein: CASSLAVGADTQYF
J gene: TRBJ1-1; V gene: TRBV25-1; clone size: NA; D gene: NA; CDR3 DNA: TGTGCCAGCAGGGGGGTCGGGGGCACTGAAGCTTTCTTT; CDR3 protein: CASRGVGGTEAFF
J gene: TRBJ1-4; V gene: TRBV29-1; clone size: NA; D gene: NA; CDR3 DNA: TGCAGCGCCCGGCGGGGGTCGGCAACTAATGAAAAACTGTTTTTT; CDR3 protein: CSARRGSATNEKLFF
J gene: TRBJ2-1; V gene: TRBV12-3/TRBV12-4; clone size: many; D gene: TRBD2; CDR3 DNA: TGTGCCAGCAGTTCCCTCCGGGACTACTTCGTCGGGGAGCAGTTCTTC; CDR3 protein: CASSSLRDYFVGEQFF
J gene: TRBJ2-5; V gene: TRBV4-2; clone size: NA; D gene: NA; CDR3 DNA: TGTGCCAGCAGCCCCGAGGCGCGAGGCAAAGGGGAAGAGACCCAGTACTTC; CDR3 protein: CASSPEARGKGEETQYF
J gene: TRBJ2-7; V gene: TRBV4-1; clone size: NA; D gene: NA; CDR3 DNA: TGCGCCAGCAGCCAAACTACCGGAACTAACGAGCAGTACTTC; CDR3 protein: CASSQTTGTNEQYF
J gene: TRBJ2-3; V gene: TRBV9; clone size: few; D gene: NA; CDR3 DNA: TGTGCCAGCAGCGTAGAAGGGGGAGGTGGGACAGATACGCAGTATTTT; CDR3 protein: CASSVEGGGGTDTQYF
J gene: TRBJ1-1; V gene: TRBV7-2; clone size: NA; D gene: NA; CDR3 DNA: TGTGCCAGCAGCTTAGTGGGGGCAGGGAAAGCTTTCTTT; CDR3 protein: CASSLVGAGKAFF
J gene: TRBJ2-7; V gene: TRBV7-9; clone size: few; D gene: TRBD2; CDR3 DNA: TGTGCCAGCAGCCAAGGTACTAGCGGGGCTACTTATCAGCAGTACTTC; CDR3 protein: CASSQGTSGATYQQYF
J gene: TRBJ2-5; V gene: TRBV12-3/TRBV12-4; clone size: NA; D gene: TRBD2; CDR3 DNA: TGTGCCAGCAGGGGGGGACTAGCGGGGGGCGGAGAGACCCAGTACTTC; CDR3 protein: CASRGGLAGGGETQYF
J gene: TRBJ2-6; V gene: TRBV20-1; clone size: NA; D gene: NA; CDR3 DNA: TGCAGTGCTAGTGCGCAGTCTGGGGCCAACGTCCTGACTTTC; CDR3 protein: CSASAQSGANVLTF
J gene: TRBJ2-7; V gene: TRBV5-6; clone size: few; D gene: TRBD2; CDR3 DNA: TGTGCCAGTGGGAGACTAGCGGGGGTCGATTCCTACGAGCAGTACTTC; CDR3 protein: CASGRLAGVDSYEQYF
J gene: TRBJ2-2; V gene: TRBV5-1; clone size: few; D gene: TRBD2; CDR3 DNA: TGCGCCAGCAGCTCGGGACTAGCGGACACCGGGGAGCTGTTTTTT; CDR3 protein: CASSSGLADTGELFF
J gene: TRBJ2-1; V gene: TRBV7-2; clone size: many; D gene: TRBD2; CDR3 DNA: TGTGCCAGCAGCTTATCACTAGCGGGAGGCAATGAGCAGTTCTTC; CDR3 protein: CASSLSLAGGNEQFF
J gene: TRBJ1-1; V gene: TRBV20-1; clone size: many; D gene: TRBD1; CDR3 DNA: TGCAGTGCTAAGACAGGGGGTGTCGACACTGAAGCTTTCTTT; CDR3 protein: CSAKTGGVDTEAFF
J gene: TRBJ2-1; V gene: TRBV7-6; clone size: few; D gene: NA; CDR3 DNA: TGTGCCAGCAGCGTCTCTAAAGGGGTCACATCCTACAATGAGCAGTTCTTC; CDR3 protein: CASSVSKGVTSYNEQFF
J gene: TRBJ1-6; V gene: TRBV3-1; clone size: few; D gene: NA; CDR3 DNA: TGTGCCAGCAGCTCCTCGGACTATAATTCACCCCTCCACTTT; CDR3 protein: CASSSSDYNSPLHF
J gene: TRBJ2-1; V gene: TRBV7-2; clone size: few; D gene: TRBD2; CDR3 DNA: TGTGCCAGCAGCTCCCAAGCGGGAATTTACAATGAGCAGTTCTTC; CDR3 protein: CASSSQAGIYNEQFF
J gene: TRBJ2-3; V gene: TRBV5-1; clone size: many; D gene: NA; CDR3 DNA: TGCGCCAGCAGCTTGGCCTGGGGTAGAAGCACAGATACGCAGTATTTT; CDR3 protein: CASSLAWGRSTDTQYF
J gene: TRBJ1-3; V gene: TRBV12-3/TRBV12-4; clone size: few; D gene: NA; CDR3 DNA: TGTGCCAGCAGTCCGGACGGGAGCTCTGGAAACACCATATATTTT; CDR3 protein: CASSPDGSSGNTIYF
J gene: TRBJ2-1; V gene: TRBV19; clone size: NA; D gene: NA; CDR3 DNA: TGTGCCAGTAGTATAGGAGTTTACGAGCAGTTCTTC; CDR3 protein: CASSIGVYEQFF
J gene: TRBJ2-1; V gene: TRBV6-5; clone size: NA; D gene: NA; CDR3 DNA: TGTGCCAGCAGTTACTACCGGGACCTCTACAATGAGCAGTTCTTC; CDR3 protein: CASSYYRDLYNEQFF
J gene: TRBJ1-5; V gene: TRBV7-6; clone size: NA; D gene: NA; CDR3 DNA: TGTGCCAGCAGCTTAACGGGAGGGGATTTGGGGCAGCCCCAGCATTTT; CDR3 protein: CASSLTGGDLGQPQHF
J gene: TRBJ2-4; V gene: TRBV7-2; clone size: few; D gene: NA; CDR3 DNA: TGTGCCAGCAGCTTAGTCGGGGGTCTAGCCAAAAACATTCAGTACTTC; CDR3 protein: CASSLVGGLAKNIQYF
J gene: TRBJ2-2; V gene: TRBV12-3/TRBV12-4; clone size: NA; D gene: TRBD1; CDR3 DNA: TGTGCCAGCATAAGCGGGACAGGGGGACACGGGGAGCTGTTTTTT; CDR3 protein: CASISGTGGHGELFF
J gene: TRBJ2-5; V gene: TRBV3-1; clone size: NA; D gene: NA; CDR3 DNA: TGTGCCAGCAGCCAAGAAAGGTTTCGGACCCAGTACTTC; CDR3 protein: CASSQERFRTQYF